The subject of this entry is one T cell receptor beta chain. The antigen is not known. Separate from the roughly 730-subject first cohort, the roughly 120-subject validation cohort was the one that the donors belonged to. The data belong to a study of cytomegalovirus exposure and HLA in healthy donors. This table comes from immunoSEQ multiplex PCR, and its TCRdb copy is limited to in-frame clones, with some not included. This table has around 300,000 clones, around 86% appearing once. The CDR3 totals 14 residues. Whole-study results and caveats: Rare sequences made up most TCRs, while some public TCRs were found in many donors. Investigators reported 150 to 200 TCR beta chains as tied to cytomegalovirus. Subsequent analysis of the 100 to 150 validation repertoires found a tendency for first-cohort TCR clusters to co-occur.

Sequencing was done on a sample of PBMCs. The chain combines TRBV21-1 with TRBJ2-3; TRBD1, the table's D call, lacks a check against the DNA. TRBV21-1 is a pseudogene. The TCR was taken from a woman between 18 and 29 years old in good health and CMV-seronegative. The CDR3 loop reads CASINHRKGETQYF. Here the CDR3 DNA reads TGTGCCAGCATCAATCACAGAAAAGGTGAGACGCAGTATTTT.